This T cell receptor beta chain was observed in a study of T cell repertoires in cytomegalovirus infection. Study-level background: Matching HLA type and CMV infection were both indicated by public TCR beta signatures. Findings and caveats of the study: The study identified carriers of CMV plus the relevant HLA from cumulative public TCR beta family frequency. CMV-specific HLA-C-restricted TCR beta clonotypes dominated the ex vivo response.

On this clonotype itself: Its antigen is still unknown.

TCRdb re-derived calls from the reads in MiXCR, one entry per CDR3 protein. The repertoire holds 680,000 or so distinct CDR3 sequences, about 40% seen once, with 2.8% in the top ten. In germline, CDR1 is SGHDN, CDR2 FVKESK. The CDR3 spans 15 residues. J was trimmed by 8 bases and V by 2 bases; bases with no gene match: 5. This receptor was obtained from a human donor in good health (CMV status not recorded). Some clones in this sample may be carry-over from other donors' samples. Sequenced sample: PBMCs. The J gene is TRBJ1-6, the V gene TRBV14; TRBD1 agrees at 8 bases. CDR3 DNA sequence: TGTGCCAGCAGCCAACAACCCAGGGGGCATTCACCCCTCCACTTT. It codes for CASSQQPRGHSPLHF.